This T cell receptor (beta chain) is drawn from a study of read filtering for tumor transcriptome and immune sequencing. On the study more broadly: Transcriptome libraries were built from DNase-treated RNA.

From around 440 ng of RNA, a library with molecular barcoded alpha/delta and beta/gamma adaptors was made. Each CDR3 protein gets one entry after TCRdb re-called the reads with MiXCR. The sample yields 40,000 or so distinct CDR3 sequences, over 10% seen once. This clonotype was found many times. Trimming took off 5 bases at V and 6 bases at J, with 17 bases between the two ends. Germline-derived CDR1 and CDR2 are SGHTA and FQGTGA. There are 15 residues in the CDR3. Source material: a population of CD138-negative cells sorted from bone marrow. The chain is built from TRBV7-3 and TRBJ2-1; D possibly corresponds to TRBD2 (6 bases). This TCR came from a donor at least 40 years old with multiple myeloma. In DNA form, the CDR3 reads TGTGCCAGCAGCACACAACCCGGGAGCTTCAATGAGCAGTTCTTC. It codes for CASSTQPGSFNEQFF.